The 22 T cell receptor beta chains below come from one sample, sequenced in a study of T cells in Graves' hyperthyroidism and ophthalmopathy. There were TCR beta CDR3 regions amplified from RNA transcripts. TCR CDR3 regions were first amplified by RT-PCR with HTBI primers. MiXCR, applied by TCRdb to the multiplex PCR reads, yields one record per CDR3 protein. The sample has approximately 300,000 distinct CDR3 sequences, around 17% seen once. The specimen sequenced was blood. These receptors were obtained from a man aged 30 to 45 with Graves' hyperthyroidism.

This clonotype was recorded a few times. V usage is TRBV6-1 and J usage is TRBJ1-1, with no clear D. V shed 2 bases and J shed 6 bases, with 13 bases lying between them. Germline V gives CDR1 MNHNS, CDR2 SASEGT. CDR3 length: 14 residues. The chain's CDR3 is CASSEREAVSEAFF. CDR3 coding DNA: TGTGCCAGCAGTGAAAGAGAGGCGGTCTCTGAAGCTTTCTTT.

The table lists this clonotype with a few counts. This sequence joins TRBV6-5 and TRBJ2-3, with D perhaps matching TRBD1 or TRBD2 (5 bases each). Germline CDR1 MNHEY, CDR2 SVGAGI. This CDR3 spans 16 amino acids. V lost 2 bases and J 0 bases, leaving 12 bases between the germline ends. The CDR3 coding sequence is TGTGCCAGCAGTTACCGGGACCCCCCTAGCACAGATACGCAGTATTTT. Its protein product is CASSYRDPPSTDTQYF.

The chain links TRBV29-1 to TRBJ2-1; D ambiguous. Trimming took 4 bases from V and 10 from J, leaving 17 bases between them. In germline, CDR1 is SQVTM, CDR2 ANQGSEA. The length of the CDR3 is 13 residues. CDR3 nucleotides: TGCAGCGTTGTCGGCGGAACCCGGAGAGAGCAGTTCTTC. This gives the protein CSVVGGTRREQFF.

The chain uses TRBV5-5 and TRBJ2-1, with D hard to call. The germline V gene encodes CDR1 SGHKS and CDR2 YYEKEE (reference sequence). This CDR3 is built from 16 residues. V dropped 0 bases and J dropped 7 bases, with 17 bases sitting between them. The CDR3, as DNA: TGTGCCAGCAGCTTGGGGTCACGGGCTCCTCTTAATGAGCAGTTCTTC. This encodes CASSLGSRAPLNEQFF.

J is TRBJ1-1 and V is TRBV19; TRBD1 is a possible D gene (5 bases). In germline, CDR1 is LNHDA, CDR2 SQIVND (reference sequence). The CDR3 loop spans 14 amino acids. The V end was cut by 7 bases, the J end by 1 base, with 13 bases between. The DNA of the CDR3 is TGTGCCAGTACCGCCGGGACGGAGAACACTGAAGCTTTCTTT. Translating gives CASTAGTENTEAFF.

This clonotype was observed at least ten times. The chain has TRBV7-3 and TRBJ2-3; no reliable D call. The CDR3 runs to 13 residues. Looked up from germline, CDR1 is SGHTA and CDR2 is FQGTGA. With 1 base removed from V and 4 bases from J, the gap between germline ends came to 6 bases. CDR3 residues: CASSLIAPDTQYF. The CDR3 bases are TGTGCCAGCAGCTTAATCGCTCCAGATACGCAGTATTTT.

This clonotype appeared many times. This chain connects TRBV12-3 or TRBV12-4 to TRBJ1-1, with D perhaps matching TRBD1 (6 bases). V was clipped by 7 bases and J by 2 bases, with 11 bases between them. The length of the CDR3 is 13 residues. CDR3 DNA: TGTGCCAGCACCAGGGACACCAACACTGAAGCTTTCTTT. Protein product: CASTRDTNTEAFF.

There are many counts of this clonotype. The chain uses TRBV18 and TRBJ2-2; TRBD2 is a possible D gene (6 bases). This CDR3 has 13 amino acids. Trimming pared 6 bases from V and 6 bases from J, leaving 11 bases between. Germline values: CDR1 KGHSH, CDR2 LQKENI. CDR3 loop: CASSGGEAGELFF. Here the CDR3 DNA reads TGTGCCAGCTCGGGAGGAGAGGCCGGGGAGCTGTTTTTT.

The rearrangement joins TRBV13 to TRBJ2-2, with TRBD2 as a possible D gene (6 bases). CDR3 length: 17 amino acids. Germline values: CDR1 PRHDT, CDR2 FYEKMQ (reference sequence). Trimming cost V 5 bases and J 3 bases, with 19 bases left between them. CDR3 in amino acids: CASSPPDGRVDTGELFF. CDR3 coding DNA: TGTGCCAGCAGCCCCCCAGACGGGAGAGTGGACACCGGGGAGCTGTTTTTT.

The chain employs TRBV28 and TRBJ2-7, with TRBD2 matching 8 bases. J was trimmed by 5 bases and V by 4 bases; bases with no gene match: 10. The CDR3 has 15 amino acids. CDR1 MDHEN and CDR2 SYDVKM come from the germline V gene. The CDR3 is CASSSLRAGGHEQYF. In DNA form, the CDR3 reads TGTGCCAGCAGTTCCCTGAGGGCGGGAGGACACGAGCAGTACTTC.

This rearrangement joins TRBV7-8 to TRBJ2-7; no definite D call. V was pared by 3 bases and J by 4 bases, with 13 bases between. The CDR3 is 14 amino acids. Germline lookup yields CDR1 SGHVS and CDR2 FQNEAQ. This chain's CDR3 is CASSFDRTSYEQYF. The CDR3 DNA reads as TGTGCCAGCAGCTTTGATCGTACTTCTTACGAGCAGTACTTC.

This clonotype was recorded a few times. The V gene is TRBV6-1, the J gene TRBJ2-7; either TRBD1 or TRBD2 may supply D (5 bases each). Trimming took 9 bases from V and 7 from J, leaving 22 bases between them. Germline CDR1 reads MNHNS; CDR2 reads SASEGT. This CDR3 region has 14 residues. The CDR3 loop is CASKRDPNPGEQYF. The CDR3 DNA reads TGTGCCAGTAAAAGGGACCCCAATCCGGGGGAGCAGTACTTC.

This clonotype was picked up a small number of times. V and J are TRBV11-2 and TRBJ1-2; D gene unclear. V was cut by 5 bases and J by 7 bases, with 11 bases left in between. The germline V gene encodes CDR1 SGHAT and CDR2 FQNNGV. The CDR3 has 12 amino acids. The CDR3 DNA sequence: TGTGCCAGCAGCCTTTACGCGAGTGGCTACACCTTC. Its translation: CASSLYASGYTF.

Only a few counts were recorded for this clonotype. This chain uses TRBV5-5 with TRBJ1-1; no definite D call. The CDR3 has 13 amino acids. Germline lookup yields CDR1 SGHKS and CDR2 YYEKEE (reference sequence). The V gene lost 0 bases and the J gene lost 4 bases, with 7 bases spanning the gap. The CDR3 coding sequence is TGTGCCAGCAGCTTGGTTACGGGCACTGAAGCTTTCTTT. It codes for CASSLVTGTEAFF.

This clonotype was seen repeatedly, ten times or more. CDR3 nucleotides: TGTGCCAGCAGCAAACAGGGGGCAGAGACCGGGGAGCTGTTTTTT. Its protein product is CASSKQGAETGELFF. The rearrangement uses TRBV11-1 and TRBJ2-2; 9 bases are shared with TRBD1. Germline CDR1 and CDR2: SGHAT and FQDESV (reference sequence). This CDR3 is 15 amino acids long. The V and J ends lost 5 bases and 5 bases, in that order; junction bases with no gene match: 6.

A note on this clonotype: At one of its ends the junction is not consistent with the germline gene, which may arise from a read error. The rearrangement joins TRBV30 to TRBJ2-7; D is perhaps TRBD2 (5 bases). Germline values: CDR1 GTSNPN, CDR2 SVGIG (reference sequence). The CDR3 contains 13 residues. DNA for the CDR3: TGTGCCTGGAGCCCTAGGAGGTTTTACGAGCTGTACTTC. The encoded protein is CAWSPRRFYELYF.

This clonotype was seen more than once but under ten times. V gene TRBV7-2 combines with J gene TRBJ1-2, with no clear D. The V end lost 5 bases, the J end lost 3 bases, and 10 bases lay between the germline ends. Germline values: CDR1 SGHTA, CDR2 FQGNSA. This CDR3 is 13 amino acids long. The CDR3, as DNA: TGTGCCAGCAGCCCCGCTTTGGACTATGGCTACACCTTC. Its protein is CASSPALDYGYTF.

This chain connects TRBV2 to TRBJ2-7, with D maybe TRBD1 (5 bases). Germline lookup yields CDR1 SNHLY and CDR2 FYNNEI. CDR3 length: 16 residues. The germline V and J ends were trimmed by 6 bases and 0 bases, with 18 bases remaining between them. The CDR3 loop is CASSLGPSRSSYEQYF. In DNA, the CDR3 is TGTGCCAGCAGCTTGGGGCCTTCTCGGAGCTCCTACGAGCAGTACTTC. The complete variable domain, with remaining parts taken from reference TRBV2 and TRBJ2-7, reads EPEVTQTPSHQVTQMGQEVILRCVPISNHLYFYWYRQILGQKVEFLVSFYNNEISEKSEIFDDQFSVERPDGSNFTLKIRSTKLEDSAMYFCASSLGPSRSSYEQYFGPGTRLTVT.

This clonotype was found many times. The V call is TRBV18, the J call TRBJ1-1, with D possibly matching TRBD1 (5 bases). CDR1 and CDR2 (germline): KGHSH, LQKENI. V lost 5 bases and J 0 bases, leaving 10 bases between the germline ends. CDR3 size: 14 residues. The CDR3 region has the DNA TGTGCCAGCTCAACGGGACGGTTGAACACTGAAGCTTTCTTT. Amino acid sequence: CASSTGRLNTEAFF.

This clonotype was seen repeatedly, ten times or more. The rearrangement links TRBV20-1 to TRBJ2-7; 13 bases agree with TRBD2. Germline V gene sequence: CDR1 DFQATT, CDR2 SNEGSKA (reference sequence). The CDR3 loop spans 15 amino acids. The junction had 14 bases not matched to a gene; V was cut back by 6 bases and J by 9 bases. The CDR3 loop is CSAGTSGTPSSGQYF. CDR3 sequence (DNA): TGCAGTGCCGGGACTAGCGGGACCCCGTCATCCGGGCAGTACTTC.

The chain has TRBV19 and TRBJ1-1; 7 positions match TRBD1. With V trimmed by 5 bases and J by 3 bases, 6 bases remained unmatched. Germline-derived CDR1 and CDR2 are LNHDA and SQIVND (reference sequence). The CDR3 length is 14 residues. CDR3 region: CASSVGQAHTEAFF. CDR3 DNA sequence: TGTGCCAGTAGTGTCGGACAGGCCCACACTGAAGCTTTCTTT. The full variable domain, its missing parts supplied by reference TRBV19 and TRBJ1-1, is DGGITQSPKYLFRKEGQNVTLSCEQNLNHDAMYWYRQDPGQGLRLIYYSQIVNDFQKGDIAEGYSVSREKKESFPLTVTSAQKNPTAFYLCASSVGQAHTEAFFGQGTRLTVV.

In this sample, this clonotype turned up many times. The V call is TRBV20-1, the J call TRBJ2-7; TRBD2 matches at 12 bases. This CDR3 is 22 amino acids long. Germline V CDR1 and CDR2: DFQATT, SNEGSKA (reference sequence). V lost 1 base and J lost 1; bases outside the gene matches: 23. CDR3 sequence: CSARVRLPLTSGRSLTSYEQYF. Here the CDR3 DNA reads TGCAGTGCTAGAGTACGTCTGCCTTTGACTAGCGGGAGATCGTTGACTTCCTACGAGCAGTACTTC.